This entry lists 10 T cell receptor beta chains sequenced from one sample in a study of blood T cell repertoires in COVID-19. The data were produced by immunoSEQ multiplex PCR, yet TCRdb's version contains in-frame clones alone and is incomplete. The data show roughly 53,000 clones, roughly 90% seen once. Sequenced sample: peripheral blood. These receptor sequences come from a human donor in a cohort sampled during active COVID-19.

The chain joins TRBV30 to TRBJ2-5; D is undetermined. V was shortened by 2 bases and J by 5 bases, with 12 bases between the two germline ends. CDR3 length: 13 amino acids. CDR1 is GTSNPN, CDR2 SVGIG, per germline (reference sequence). CDR3 in amino acids: CAWSPATRETQYF. The CDR3 DNA is TGTGCCTGGAGTCCGGCGACCAGGGAGACCCAGTACTTC.

The rearrangement joins TRBV4-2 to TRBJ2-2; D may be TRBD1 (6 bases). Germline V gene sequence: CDR1 LGHNA, CDR2 YNFKEQ. V dropped 4 bases and J dropped 0 bases, with 9 bases sitting between them. The CDR3 is 15 amino acids. The CDR3 sequence: CASSPGTTNTGELFF. For the CDR3, the DNA is TGTGCCAGCAGCCCCGGGACAACGAACACCGGGGAGCTGTTTTTT.

This chain connects TRBV7-9 to TRBJ1-1, with D possibly matching TRBD1 (5 bases). V was clipped by 6 bases and J by 7 bases, with 15 bases between them. The CDR3 runs to 13 residues. Germline V CDR1 and CDR2: SEHNR, FQNEAQ (reference sequence). The CDR3 here is CASSPGGEGEAFF. The CDR3 nucleotides are TGTGCCAGCAGTCCCGGGGGGGAGGGTGAAGCTTTCTTT.

The chain employs TRBV19 and TRBJ2-7; perhaps TRBD2 as D (6 bases). V was trimmed by 3 bases and J by 1 base, leaving 10 bases between them. Germline V gene lookup returns CDR1 LNHDA and CDR2 SQIVND (reference sequence). The CDR3 has 14 amino acids. The CDR3 DNA reads TGTGCCAGTAGTATCTCCCGGGGGTCCTACGAGCAGTACTTC. This codes for CASSISRGSYEQYF.

The rearrangement links TRBV27 to TRBJ1-5; 9 bases agree with TRBD1. Germline CDR1 and CDR2: MNHEY and SMNVEV (reference sequence). After removal of 5 bases from V and 4 bases from J, the junction contained 9 bases not matched to a gene. The CDR3 is made up of 16 amino acids. The CDR3 spells CASSPLWDRENQPQHF. The CDR3 DNA reads TGTGCCAGCAGTCCCCTCTGGGACAGGGAGAATCAGCCCCAGCATTTT.

In DNA form, the CDR3 reads TGCAGCGGGAACAGGGTGGGTACTGAAGCTTTCTTT. The encoded protein is CSGNRVGTEAFF. The chain has TRBV29-1 and TRBJ1-1; D is possibly TRBD1 (6 bases). V lost 7 bases, J lost 5 bases, and 14 bases lay in between. The CDR3 totals 12 residues. The germline CDR1 and CDR2 sequences are SQVTM and ANQGSEA.

The V call is TRBV15, the J call TRBJ1-1; 9 nucleotides line up with TRBD1. CDR1 is LNHNV, CDR2 YYDKDF, per germline (reference sequence). J was trimmed by 7 bases and V by 1 base; bases with no gene match: 7. The CDR3 has 15 amino acids. The CDR3 sequence is CATSRGDRVRGEAFF. CDR3 in DNA: TGTGCCACCAGCAGAGGGGACAGGGTACGGGGTGAAGCTTTCTTT.

The CDR3 spells CASSQECLGQIDEQYV. The CDR3 DNA reads as TGTGCCAGCAGCCAAGAATGTCTGGGGCAAATCGACGAGCAGTACGTC. The rearrangement links TRBV3-1 (or the pseudogene TRBV3-2) to TRBJ2-7; the D gene is possibly TRBD1 (5 bases). This CDR3 comprises 16 residues. CDR1 is LGHDT, CDR2 YNNKEL, per germline (reference sequence). The germline V and J ends were trimmed by 0 bases and 5 bases, with 17 bases remaining between them.

The chain employs TRBV19 and TRBJ2-3; D gene uncertain. The CDR3 is 15 residues long. Germline lookup yields CDR1 LNHDA and CDR2 SQIVND (reference sequence). V was trimmed by 6 bases and J by 3 bases, leaving 16 bases between them. CDR3 in DNA: TGTGCCAGTAGGGCAGGCCTTTTTGGTACAGATACGCAGTATTTT. The encoded protein is CASRAGLFGTDTQYF.

The chain links TRBV30 to TRBJ2-3, with 11 bases that match TRBD2. Per germline, CDR1 GTSNPN and CDR2 SVGIG (reference sequence). The J segment lost 0 bases and the V segment lost 5 bases, leaving 10 bases of the junction unmatched. The CDR3 has 17 residues. CDR3 sequence reads: CAWFPGLAEISTDTQYF. The CDR3 coding sequence is TGTGCCTGGTTCCCGGGACTAGCGGAAATTAGCACAGATACGCAGTATTTT.